Presented here are 15 T cell receptor beta chains from one specimen sequenced in a study of cytomegalovirus exposure and HLA in healthy donors. The PCR used 60 Vbeta and 13 Jbeta primers. Sequenced by immunoSEQ multiplex PCR; TCRdb stores in-frame clones only, minus some. The data show 200,000 to 300,000 clones, around four fifths seen once. Sequencing was carried out using PBMCs. The receptors stem from a woman aged 35 to 49 in good health and CMV-seropositive.

Notes on this clone: The junction departs from germline at one end; a sequencing error may be responsible. J is TRBJ2-1 and V is TRBV7-8, with 9 bases that match TRBD2. The CDR3 loop spans 16 amino acids. CDR1 and CDR2 from the germline V gene are SGHVS and FQNEAQ. In DNA, the CDR3 is TGTGCCAGCAGCGCGGAGGGACTAGCCTCCAACAATGAGCAGTTCTTC. Amino acids: CASSAEGLASNNEQFF.

The chain employs TRBV6-6 and TRBJ2-1; D is perhaps TRBD2 (6 bases). Germline lookup yields CDR1 MNHNY and CDR2 SVGAGI (reference sequence). This CDR3 contains 14 residues. Trimming pared 0 bases from V and 15 bases from J, leaving 18 bases between. The CDR3, as DNA: TGTGCCAGCAGTTACTCCCCGCGTCGAGACGGGGGGTTCTTC. Its translation: CASSYSPRRDGGFF.

This chain connects TRBV14 to TRBJ2-7; perhaps TRBD2 as D (6 bases). There are 13 residues in the CDR3. Germline CDR1 SGHDN, CDR2 FVKESK. Trimming shortened V by 4 bases and J by 3 bases, and 10 bases separated the two germline ends. The DNA for the CDR3 is TGTGCCAGCAGCCCCTCTAGCGTCTACGAGCAGTACTTC. The encoded protein is CASSPSSVYEQYF.

The chain employs TRBV18 and TRBJ2-5; D unclear. The CDR3 extends over 14 amino acids. Germline V gene lookup returns CDR1 KGHSH and CDR2 LQKENI. The ends were cut back, 3 bases at V and 6 bases at J, with 14 bases in the middle. CDR3 amino acids: CASSPGALTKTQYF. CDR3 nucleotides: TGTGCCAGCTCACCTGGTGCACTCACCAAGACCCAGTACTTC.

The CDR3 here is CASSQEGLGGGELFF. The DNA for the CDR3 is TGTGCCAGCAGCCAAGAGGGACTAGGGGGCGGGGAGCTGTTTTTT. V gene TRBV4-2 combines with J gene TRBJ2-2, with 8 bases lining up with TRBD2. Germline trimming cut 0 bases from V and 7 bases from J; bases unmatched to any gene: 4. CDR1 is LGHNA, CDR2 YNFKEQ, per germline. The CDR3 runs 15 residues.

The V gene is TRBV7-2, the J gene TRBJ2-1; 7 bases align to TRBD2. CDR3 length equals 14 residues. CDR1 is SGHTA and CDR2 is FQGNSA in the germline V gene. Germline trimming cut 5 bases from V and 6 bases from J; bases unmatched to any gene: 7. In DNA, the CDR3 is TGTGCCAGCAGCGAGGGGACGGGGGGCAATGAGCAGTTCTTC. Translated: CASSEGTGGNEQFF.

The chain links TRBV5-1 to TRBJ1-4, with D perhaps matching TRBD1 (5 bases). Germline CDR1 reads SGHRS; CDR2 reads YFSETQ. The CDR3 loop spans 15 amino acids. V shed 6 bases and J shed 4 bases, with 16 bases lying between them. CDR3 in amino acids: CASKRPGLLNEKLFF. CDR3 sequence (DNA): TGCGCCAGCAAGAGACCGGGACTGCTTAATGAAAAACTGTTTTTT.

The V gene is TRBV6-1, the J gene TRBJ1-6; D may be TRBD1 (6 bases). V lost 2 bases and J lost 7, with 21 bases in between. There are 18 residues in the CDR3. CDR1 MNHNS and CDR2 SASEGT come from the germline V gene. In DNA form, the CDR3 reads TGTGCCAGCAGTGAATCTTTCCAGGGGTTAGGCATAAATTCACCCCTCCACTTT. Amino acids: CASSESFQGLGINSPLHF.

This rearrangement joins TRBV6-5 to TRBJ1-1, with no clear D. CDR1 and CDR2 (germline): MNHEY, SVGAGI. CDR3 size: 13 residues. V was trimmed by 0 bases and J by 8 bases, leaving 10 bases between them. CDR3 nucleotides: TGTGCCAGCAGTTACTCGACACCCGCAGAAGCTTTCTTT. It yields the protein CASSYSTPAEAFF.

Only one count was recorded for this clone. This chain joins TRBV4-3 and TRBJ2-3; 7 bases match TRBD1. Germline V gene lookup returns CDR1 LGHNA and CDR2 YSLEER. The V segment lost 5 bases and the J segment 3 bases; nucleotides outside the gene matches: 5. The CDR3 contains 14 residues. This CDR3 reads CASSAQTGTDTQYF. CDR3 bases: TGCGCCAGCAGCGCCCAGACAGGGACAGATACGCAGTATTTT.

V usage is TRBV30 and J usage is TRBJ1-1; tentatively, D is TRBD1 (5 bases). This CDR3 region has 14 residues. V lost 4 bases and J 1 base, leaving 13 bases between the germline ends. Germline assignment: CDR1 GTSNPN and CDR2 SVGIG (reference sequence). CDR3 nucleotide sequence: TGTGCCTGGACCCTCCTCACAGGGAACACTGAAGCTTTCTTT. This encodes CAWTLLTGNTEAFF.

This chain joins TRBV30 and TRBJ2-1; no reliable D call. V was clipped by 4 bases and J by 6 bases, with 19 bases between them. In germline, CDR1 is GTSNPN, CDR2 SVGIG (reference sequence). CDR3 length equals 15 residues. The CDR3 DNA is TGTGCCTGGACCCAGCGCTTAAATTTTATCAATGAGCAGTTCTTC. Amino acid sequence: CAWTQRLNFINEQFF. The full variable domain, with the rest looked up from reference TRBV30 and TRBJ2-1, is SQTIHQWPATLVQPVGSPLSLECTVEGTSNPNLYWYRQAAGRGLQLLFYSVGIGQISSEVPQNLSASRPQDRQFILSSKKLLLSDSGFYLCAWTQRLNFINEQFFGPGTRLTVL.

The V gene is TRBV28, the J gene TRBJ1-2, with a weak D call TRBD1 (6 bases). Trimming took off 9 bases at V and 7 bases at J, with 15 bases between the two ends. CDR1 is MDHEN, CDR2 SYDVKM, per germline. This CDR3 contains 12 residues. CDR3 nucleotides: TGTGCCAGTAGAACACAGGGTTCTGGCTACACCTTC. Residues: CASRTQGSGYTF.

This sequence joins TRBV5-1 and TRBJ2-6; TRBD1 might be the D (5 bases). This CDR3 has 15 residues. Germline loops: CDR1 SGHRS, CDR2 YFSETQ. The V end was cut by 0 bases, the J end by 1 base, with 5 bases between. In nucleotides, the CDR3 is TGCGCCAGCAGCTTGGCAGGGTCTGGGGCCAACGTCCTGACTTTC. Translation gives CASSLAGSGANVLTF.

The chain links TRBV7-2 to TRBJ1-2; 7 nucleotides line up with TRBD1. Looked up from germline, CDR1 is SGHTA and CDR2 is FQGNSA. The V segment lost 3 bases and the J segment 2 bases; nucleotides outside the gene matches: 6. The CDR3 has 15 amino acids. In nucleotides, the CDR3 is TGTGCCAGCAGCTTGTTACAGGGGTTAAACTATGGCTACACCTTC. The encoded protein is CASSLLQGLNYGYTF.